A single sample gave rise to the 14 T cell receptor beta chains below, sequenced in a study of sequential checkpoint blockade in melanoma. Some clones are missing from TCRdb's copy, which holds only in-frame ones; the method was immunoSEQ multiplex PCR. The repertoire holds 9,000 to 10,000 clones, with 70% to 80% as singletons. Regarding treatment: randomized to nivolumab then ipilimumab (arm A) or the reverse (arm B). The sample was CD8+ T cells sorted from blood (inferred from file names), taken from a patient given nivolumab and ipilimumab in sequence. The receptor set was obtained from a human donor with melanoma.

V is TRBV18 and J is TRBJ2-7; D is unresolved. The CDR3 is 14 residues long. The V gene lost 4 bases and the J gene lost 1 base, with 11 bases spanning the gap. Germline CDR1 and CDR2: KGHSH and LQKENI. The CDR3 bases are TGTGCCAGCTCACGACTCTCCGAGTCCTACGAGCAGTACTTC. This sequence encodes CASSRLSESYEQYF.

V usage is TRBV9 and J usage is TRBJ2-3; 9 bases fit TRBD2. The CDR3 consists of 16 residues. The junction had 7 bases not matched to a gene; V was cut back by 2 bases and J by 3 bases. Germline loops: CDR1 SGDLS, CDR2 YYNGEE. The CDR3 spells CASSVGAGGPTDTQYF. In nucleotides, the CDR3 is TGTGCCAGCAGCGTCGGGGCGGGGGGGCCAACAGATACGCAGTATTTT.

The J gene is TRBJ2-7, the V gene TRBV5-1; TRBD1 matches at 9 bases. This CDR3 comprises 15 residues. Germline-derived CDR1 and CDR2 are SGHRS and YFSETQ. Unmatched junction bases numbered 3, after V lost 0 bases and J lost 2 bases. The CDR3 protein is CASSLGTGAPYEQYF. Here the CDR3 DNA reads TGCGCCAGCAGCTTGGGGACAGGGGCACCCTACGAGCAGTACTTC.

The chain uses TRBV7-9 and TRBJ1-4; weak D call: TRBD1 (5 bases). Germline assignment: CDR1 SEHNR and CDR2 FQNEAQ (reference sequence). The CDR3 is 17 residues long. Trimming stripped 5 bases from V and 0 bases from J, with 16 bases between. As DNA, the CDR3 is TGTGCCAGCAGCCTAACAGGAAGTGACACAACTAATGAAAAACTGTTTTTT. Amino acids: CASSLTGSDTTNEKLFF.

This clone was counted a single time. The CDR3 is CASSMGQGVGTEAFF. CDR3 bases: TGTGCCAGTAGTATGGGACAGGGGGTGGGCACTGAAGCTTTCTTT. The chain recombines TRBV19 with TRBJ1-1; 11 nucleotides line up with TRBD1. The V gene's germline CDR1 is LNHDA and CDR2 SQIVND (reference sequence). This CDR3 is built from 15 residues. V shed 3 bases and J 4 bases; nucleotides not matched to a gene: 4.

V and J are TRBV4-3 and TRBJ1-4; possible D gene TRBD1, 6 bases. The CDR3 runs 15 residues. Germline V lookup: CDR1 LGHNA, CDR2 YSLEER. The V and J ends lost 4 bases and 0 bases respectively, with 9 bases between them. The CDR3 region is CASSRDTSTNEKLFF. CDR3 DNA: TGCGCCAGCAGCCGGGACACCTCAACTAATGAAAAACTGTTTTTT.

This clone was seen only a few times. This sample includes further DNA sequences coding for the same CDR3. This chain links TRBV27 with TRBJ1-2; a weak D match, TRBD1 (5 bases). This CDR3 is built from 14 residues. The germline V and J ends were trimmed by 4 bases and 4 bases, with 13 bases remaining between them. CDR1 and CDR2 from the germline V gene are MNHEY and SMNVEV (reference sequence). The CDR3: CASSSQGFGYGYTF. CDR3 coding DNA: TGTGCCAGCAGTTCCCAGGGATTTGGCTATGGCTACACCTTC.

The chain joins TRBV9 to TRBJ1-1, with D hard to call. CDR3 length: 14 amino acids. Germline values: CDR1 SGDLS, CDR2 YYNGEE. V lost 0 bases and J lost 3, with 9 bases in between. Written as DNA, the CDR3 is TGTGCCAGCAGCGTAGGGTACCGGGACACTGAAGCTTTCTTT. Its protein is CASSVGYRDTEAFF.

The chain carries TRBV4-3 and TRBJ2-1, with D possibly matching TRBD1 (6 bases). The CDR3 sequence is 15 residues long. Trimming shortened V by 0 bases and J by 4 bases, and 10 bases separated the two germline ends. Germline V gene data show CDR1 as LGHNA and CDR2 as YSLEER. CDR3 sequence (DNA): TGCGCCAGCAGCCAAGAGGAAGGGGGTTACAATGAGCAGTTCTTC. Translation gives CASSQEEGGYNEQFF.

The chain uses TRBV27 and TRBJ2-1; 9 nucleotides align to TRBD1. Germline V gene sequence: CDR1 MNHEY, CDR2 SMNVEV (reference sequence). The trim removed 3 bases at V and 6 bases at J, leaving 3 bases unmatched. The CDR3 extends over 14 amino acids. DNA for the CDR3: TGTGCCAGCAGTTTCGGGACAGGGTCCAATGAGCAGTTCTTC. It encodes CASSFGTGSNEQFF.

This chain joins TRBV23-1 and TRBJ1-6; D call uncertain. TRBV23-1 is an ORF, and what it does is uncertain. This CDR3 region has 13 residues. The ends were cut back, 3 bases at V and 10 bases at J, with 10 bases in the middle. This CDR3 reads CASSHGRKSPLHF. The CDR3 DNA reads TGCGCCAGCAGTCACGGGAGGAAATCACCCCTCCACTTT.

The chain recombines TRBV15 with TRBJ2-1, with D perhaps TRBD1 (6 bases). From germline, CDR1 is LNHNV and CDR2 YYDKDF (reference sequence). The CDR3 loop spans 15 amino acids. V dropped 0 bases and J dropped 4 bases, with 10 bases sitting between them. The CDR3 sequence is CATSREGANYNEQFF. In DNA form, the CDR3 reads TGTGCCACCAGCAGAGAGGGGGCTAATTACAATGAGCAGTTCTTC.

This clone appeared a single time. The CDR3 sequence is CASSRTEEGNEQFF. The CDR3 DNA sequence: TGTGCCAGCAGTCGCACAGAAGAGGGCAATGAGCAGTTCTTC. The chain is built from TRBV6-4 and TRBJ2-1, with D possibly matching TRBD2 (5 bases). Germline CDR1 reads MRHNA; CDR2 reads SNTAGT. The CDR3 runs 14 residues. Trimming took 5 bases from V and 6 from J, leaving 14 bases between them.

The chain recombines TRBV11-1 with TRBJ2-1; TRBD2 matches 9 bases. Germline V lookup: CDR1 SGHAT, CDR2 FQDESV (reference sequence). Trimming cost V 4 bases and J 3 bases; bases outside gene matches: 4. The CDR3 loop spans 15 amino acids. Written as DNA, the CDR3 is TGTGCCAGCAGCTATAGCGGGGGAGACTACAATGAGCAGTTCTTC. Its protein product is CASSYSGGDYNEQFF.